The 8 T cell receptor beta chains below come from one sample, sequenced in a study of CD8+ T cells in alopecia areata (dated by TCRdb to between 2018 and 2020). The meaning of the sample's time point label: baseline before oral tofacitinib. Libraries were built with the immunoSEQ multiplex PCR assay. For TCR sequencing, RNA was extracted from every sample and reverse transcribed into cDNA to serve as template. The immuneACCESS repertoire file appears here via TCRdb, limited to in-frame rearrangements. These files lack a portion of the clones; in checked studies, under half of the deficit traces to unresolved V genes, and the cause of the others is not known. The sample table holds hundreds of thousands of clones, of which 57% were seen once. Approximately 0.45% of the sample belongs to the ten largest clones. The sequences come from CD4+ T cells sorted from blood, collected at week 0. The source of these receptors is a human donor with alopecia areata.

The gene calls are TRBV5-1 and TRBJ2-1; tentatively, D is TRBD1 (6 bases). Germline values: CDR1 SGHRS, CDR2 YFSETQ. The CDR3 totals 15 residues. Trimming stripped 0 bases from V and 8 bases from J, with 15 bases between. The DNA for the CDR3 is TGCGCCAGCAGCTTGGCCAGCAAACAGGGCGATGAGCAGTTCTTC. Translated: CASSLASKQGDEQFF.

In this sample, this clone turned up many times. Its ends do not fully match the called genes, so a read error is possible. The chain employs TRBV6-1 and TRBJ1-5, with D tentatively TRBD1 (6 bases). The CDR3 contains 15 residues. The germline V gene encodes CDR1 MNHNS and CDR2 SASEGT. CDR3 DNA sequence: TGTGGCAGCGAGAGGGGAACGGGGGCCAATCAGCCCCAGCATTTT. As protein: CGSERGTGANQPQHF.

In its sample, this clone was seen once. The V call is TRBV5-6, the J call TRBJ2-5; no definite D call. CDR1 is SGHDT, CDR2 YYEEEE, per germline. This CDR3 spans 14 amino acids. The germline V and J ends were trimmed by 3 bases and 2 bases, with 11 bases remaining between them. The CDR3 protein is CASSWSPSQETQYF. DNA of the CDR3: TGTGCCAGCAGCTGGTCCCCAAGTCAAGAGACCCAGTACTTC. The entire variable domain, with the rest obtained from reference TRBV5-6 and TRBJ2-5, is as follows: DAGVTQSPTHLIKTRGQQVTLRCSPKSGHDTVSWYQQALGQGPQFIFQYYEEEERQRGNFPDRFSGHQFPNYSSELNVNALLLGDSALYLCASSWSPSQETQYFGPGTRLLVL.

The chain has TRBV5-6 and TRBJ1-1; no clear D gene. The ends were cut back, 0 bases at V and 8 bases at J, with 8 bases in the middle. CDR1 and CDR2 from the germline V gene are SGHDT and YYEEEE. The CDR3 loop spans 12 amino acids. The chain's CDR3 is CASSLVTGEAFF. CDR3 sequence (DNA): TGTGCCAGCAGCTTGGTTACTGGGGAAGCTTTCTTT.

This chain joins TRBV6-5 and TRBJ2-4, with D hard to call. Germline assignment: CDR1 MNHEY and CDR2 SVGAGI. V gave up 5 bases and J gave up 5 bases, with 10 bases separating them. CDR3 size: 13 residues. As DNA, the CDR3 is TGTGCCAGCAGTACGGGCAGGCAAAACATTCAGTACTTC. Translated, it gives CASSTGRQNIQYF.

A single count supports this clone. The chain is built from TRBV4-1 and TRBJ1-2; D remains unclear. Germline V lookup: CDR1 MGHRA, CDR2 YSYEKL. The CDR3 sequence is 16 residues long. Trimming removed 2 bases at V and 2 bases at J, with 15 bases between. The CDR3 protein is CASSQPWAQTNYGYTF. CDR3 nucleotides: TGCGCCAGCAGCCAACCTTGGGCCCAAACAAACTATGGCTACACCTTC.

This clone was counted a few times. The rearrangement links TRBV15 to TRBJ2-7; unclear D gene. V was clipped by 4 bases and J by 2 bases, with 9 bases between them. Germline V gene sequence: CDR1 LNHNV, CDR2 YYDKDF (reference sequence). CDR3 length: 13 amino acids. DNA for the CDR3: TGTGCCACCAGCAATACGGTCGCCTACGAGCAGTACTTC. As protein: CATSNTVAYEQYF. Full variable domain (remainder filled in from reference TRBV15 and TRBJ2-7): DAMVIQNPRYQVTQFGKPVTLSCSQTLNHNVMYWYQQKSSQAPKLLFHYYDKDFNNEADTPDNFQSRRPNTSFCFLDIRSPGLGDTAMYLCATSNTVAYEQYFGPGTRLTVT.

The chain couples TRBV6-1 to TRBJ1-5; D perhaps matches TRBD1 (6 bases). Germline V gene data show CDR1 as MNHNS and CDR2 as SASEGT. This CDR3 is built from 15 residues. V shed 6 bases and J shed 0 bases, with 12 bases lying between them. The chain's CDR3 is CASRETGSSNQPQHF. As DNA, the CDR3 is TGTGCCAGCAGGGAAACAGGGTCTAGCAATCAGCCCCAGCATTTT.